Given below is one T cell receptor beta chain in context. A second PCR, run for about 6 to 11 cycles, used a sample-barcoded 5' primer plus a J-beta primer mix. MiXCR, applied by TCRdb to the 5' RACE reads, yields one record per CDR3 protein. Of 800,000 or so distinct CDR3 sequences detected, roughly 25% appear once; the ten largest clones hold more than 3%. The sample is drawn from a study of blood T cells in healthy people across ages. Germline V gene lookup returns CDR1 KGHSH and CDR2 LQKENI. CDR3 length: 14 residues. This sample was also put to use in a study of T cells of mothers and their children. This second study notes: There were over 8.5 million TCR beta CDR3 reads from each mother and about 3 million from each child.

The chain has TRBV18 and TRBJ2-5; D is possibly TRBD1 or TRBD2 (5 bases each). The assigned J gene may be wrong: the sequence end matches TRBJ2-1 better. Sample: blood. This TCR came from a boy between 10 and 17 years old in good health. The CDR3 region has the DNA TGTGCCAGCTCCCAAGGGGCGGAGGCCAATGAGCAGTTCTTC. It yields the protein CASSQGAEANEQFF.